The 31 T cell receptor beta chains below all came from one sample that was sequenced in a study of T-cell memory formation after mild COVID-19. From the 5' RACE reads, TCRdb called clonotypes with MiXCR, one entry per CDR3 protein. The table lists about 350,000 distinct CDR3 sequences, roughly 13% of them singletons, with about a fifth in the top ten. Sequencing was carried out using PBMCs or a T cell subset sorted from them (not recorded which). The receptors come from a man in his late teens or twenties who had mild COVID-19 (a few samples of this study predate the infection). Cell type and time point are not known.

The J gene is TRBJ2-2, the V gene TRBV7-8; no clear D. CDR1 and CDR2 from the germline V gene are SGHVS and FQNEAQ. The germline V and J ends were trimmed by 3 bases and 16 bases, with 21 bases remaining between them. The CDR3 is 14 amino acids. The CDR3 protein is CASSLGVRSGEKFF. CDR3 sequence (DNA): TGTGCCAGCAGCTTGGGCGTTCGATCAGGAGAAAAGTTTTTT.

V and J are TRBV7-8 and TRBJ2-7, with 10 bases matching TRBD1. Germline CDR1 SGHVS, CDR2 FQNEAQ. The CDR3 has 15 amino acids. Trimming took 5 bases from V and 7 from J; bases not matched to a gene: 11. CDR3 coding DNA: TGTGCCAGCAGCACCTCCGGGACAGGGGTTCGGGAGCAGTACTTC. Its translation: CASSTSGTGVREQYF. Full variable domain (outside the CDR3, taken from reference TRBV7-8 and TRBJ2-7): GAGVSQSPRYKVAKRGQDVALRCDPISGHVSLFWYQQALGQGPEFLTYFQNEAQLDKSGLPSDRFFAERPEGSVSTLKIQRTQQEDSAVYLCASSTSGTGVREQYFGPGTRLTVT.

The chain employs TRBV10-3 and TRBJ2-1; D is perhaps TRBD2 (6 bases). The V gene lost 10 bases and the J gene lost 2 bases, with 15 bases spanning the gap. Germline V gene sequence: CDR1 ENHRY, CDR2 SYGVKD. There are 14 residues in the CDR3. CDR3: CATNRDSTYNEQFF. CDR3 DNA: TGTGCCACTAACCGGGACTCTACCTACAATGAGCAGTTCTTC.

This clonotype was detected ten times or more. This chain uses TRBV18 with TRBJ2-5, with D unresolved. The CDR3 has 15 residues. Germline V gives CDR1 KGHSH, CDR2 LQKENI. The V end lost 2 bases, the J end lost 1 base, and 11 bases lay between the germline ends. CDR3 sequence: CASSPSSRTQETQYF. The CDR3 DNA reads as TGTGCCAGCTCACCATCGTCCAGGACCCAAGAGACCCAGTACTTC. The full variable domain, in which reference TRBV18 and TRBJ2-5 provide the parts outside the CDR3, is NAGVMQNPRHLVRRRGQEARLRCSPMKGHSHVYWYRQLPEEGLKFMVYLQKENIIDESGMPKERFSAEFPKEGPSILRIQQVVRGDSAAYFCASSPSSRTQETQYFGPGTRLLVL.

The chain combines TRBV27 with TRBJ1-3; 10 nucleotides align to TRBD1. The CDR3 contains 15 residues. Trimming at V came to 6 bases and at J to 6 bases, leaving 8 bases not matched to a gene. CDR1 and CDR2 from the germline V gene are MNHEY and SMNVEV (reference sequence). The CDR3 here is CASSPAGQGTNTIYF. Here the CDR3 DNA reads TGTGCCAGCAGCCCGGCGGGACAGGGGACAAACACCATATATTTT.

Of note for this clonotype: Given a much more abundant clone one base away, this may be a read error. This chain links TRBV12-3 or TRBV12-4 with TRBJ1-1; D perhaps matches TRBD1 (5 bases). This CDR3 has 15 residues. The DNA of the CDR3 is TGTGCCAGCAGTTTCGGTCGGGGGTTGAACACTGGAGCTTTCTTT. Translation: CASSFGRGLNTGAFF.

The J gene is TRBJ2-3, the V gene TRBV7-2; 7 positions match TRBD2. CDR3 length: 14 amino acids. Trimming at V came to 5 bases and at J to 4 bases, leaving 6 bases not matched to a gene. CDR1 and CDR2 from the germline V gene are SGHTA and FQGNSA. The CDR3 bases are TGTGCCAGCAGCCGCAGGCTAGCGGCAGATACGCAGTATTTT. It encodes CASSRRLAADTQYF.

The J gene is TRBJ1-5, the V gene TRBV19; D not certain. From germline, CDR1 is LNHDA and CDR2 SQIVND (reference sequence). V lost 7 bases to trimming and J lost 0 bases, with 13 bases between them. CDR3 length: 15 amino acids. The CDR3 region is CASTGTALSNQPQHF. DNA for the CDR3: TGTGCCAGTACTGGCACGGCCCTTAGCAATCAGCCCCAGCATTTT.

This clonotype was counted between two and nine times. The chain employs TRBV7-9 and TRBJ2-3; TRBD2 aligns across 12 bases. Germline V gives CDR1 SEHNR, CDR2 FQNEAQ (reference sequence). The CDR3 length is 17 residues. V lost 3 bases and J lost 2; bases outside the gene matches: 6. CDR3 amino acids: CASSFPRLAGATDTQYF. The CDR3 coding sequence is TGTGCCAGCAGCTTCCCTCGACTAGCGGGGGCCACAGATACGCAGTATTTT.

J is TRBJ2-1 and V is TRBV28, with TRBD2 identical over 11 bases. CDR1 is MDHEN, CDR2 SYDVKM, per germline. Trimming took 7 bases from V and 6 from J; bases not matched to a gene: 5. CDR3 length: 14 amino acids. CDR3 coding DNA: TGTGCCAGCATACTAGCGGGGGCTTTCAATGAGCAGTTCTTC. Its protein is CASILAGAFNEQFF.

This chain uses TRBV20-1 with TRBJ2-2; 8 nucleotides agree with TRBD1. The CDR3 is made up of 13 amino acids. Germline lookup yields CDR1 DFQATT and CDR2 SNEGSKA (reference sequence). V was pared by 6 bases and J by 4 bases, with 4 bases of the junction left unmatched. The CDR3 region is CSAIDRGTGELFF. CDR3 in DNA: TGCAGTGCCATTGACAGGGGCACCGGGGAGCTGTTTTTT.

This chain uses TRBV7-9 with TRBJ2-5, with D tentatively TRBD2 (6 bases). The CDR3 contains 15 residues. From germline, CDR1 is SEHNR and CDR2 FQNEAQ (reference sequence). Trimming pared 1 base from V and 1 base from J, leaving 10 bases between. The CDR3 protein is CASSLGTLAQETQYF. For the CDR3, the DNA is TGTGCCAGCAGCTTAGGGACACTAGCCCAAGAGACCCAGTACTTC.

Written as DNA, the CDR3 is TGCAGCGTTCAAACGTCAGGGAATCAGCCCCAGCATTTT. Translating gives CSVQTSGNQPQHF. This chain links TRBV29-1 with TRBJ1-5, with D perhaps TRBD1 (5 bases). Deletions cut 5 bases from V and 4 bases from J, with 12 bases between. The CDR3 contains 13 residues. Germline V gives CDR1 SQVTM, CDR2 ANQGSEA. Complete variable domain (other parts from reference TRBV29-1 and TRBJ1-5): SAVISQKPSRDICQRGTSLTIQCQVDSQVTMMFWYRQQPGQSLTLIATANQGSEATYESGFVIDKFPISRPNLTFSTLTVSNMSPEDSSIYLCSVQTSGNQPQHFGDGTRLSIL.

This clonotype was counted many times. The CDR3: CASTGPGTGSNTGELFF. The CDR3 DNA reads as TGTGCCAGCACTGGCCCCGGGACAGGAAGTAACACCGGGGAGCTGTTTTTT. This chain links TRBV5-4 with TRBJ2-2; 8 nucleotides line up with TRBD1. Germline V gene data show CDR1 as SGHNT and CDR2 as YYREEE (reference sequence). This CDR3 spans 17 amino acids. V gave up 6 bases and J gave up 2 bases; unmatched junction bases: 12. Combining the CDR3 with reference TRBV5-4 and TRBJ2-2 gives the whole variable domain ETGVTQSPTHLIKTRGQQVTLRCSSQSGHNTVSWYQQALGQGPQFIFQYYREEENGRGNFPPRFSGLQFPNYSSELNVNALELDDSALYLCASTGPGTGSNTGELFFGEGSRLTVL.

CDR3 sequence: CASSQDPGAVTGELFF. The DNA for the CDR3 is TGTGCCAGCAGCCAAGATCCCGGGGCGGTCACCGGGGAGCTGTTTTTT. This chain uses TRBV4-2 with TRBJ2-2; D is possibly TRBD1 or TRBD2 (5 bases each). Germline V gene sequence: CDR1 LGHNA, CDR2 YNFKEQ. The CDR3 contains 16 residues. Trimming cost V 0 bases and J 4 bases, with 12 bases left between them.

This CDR3 reads CASSSTGYYGYTF. The CDR3 DNA is TGTGCCAGCAGTTCAACAGGGTACTATGGCTACACCTTC. The rearrangement joins TRBV12-3 or TRBV12-4 to TRBJ1-2, with a tentative D call TRBD1 (6 bases). Trimming left V 4 bases short and J 3 bases short, with 9 bases between. The CDR3 is made up of 13 amino acids.

The chain is built from TRBV5-1 and TRBJ2-1; D tentatively fits TRBD1 or TRBD2 (6 bases each). V lost 4 bases, J lost 9 bases, and 20 bases lay in between. Germline values: CDR1 SGHRS, CDR2 YFSETQ. The CDR3 is 15 amino acids. The CDR3 DNA follows: TGCGCCAGCAGCGATGAGACGTATCCGGGGGCTGAGCAGTTCTTC. It codes for CASSDETYPGAEQFF.

The chain combines TRBV5-1 with TRBJ1-1, with 9 nucleotides matching TRBD1. V trimming: 2 bases; J trimming: 5 bases; junction bases outside the gene matches: 7. The CDR3 contains 15 residues. The germline V gene has CDR1 SGHRS and CDR2 YFSETQ. The CDR3 DNA sequence: TGCGCCAGCAGCTTAAACAGGGGGCGAGGGACTGAAGCTTTCTTT. It specifies CASSLNRGRGTEAFF.

This chain uses TRBV9 with TRBJ2-5; a possible D gene is TRBD2 (6 bases). Looked up from germline, CDR1 is SGDLS and CDR2 is YYNGEE. This CDR3 comprises 13 residues. Trimming removed 5 bases from V and 5 bases from J, with 13 bases in between. CDR3 nucleotides: TGTGCCAGCAGTGACGGGGACTTGGAGACCCAGTACTTC. It encodes CASSDGDLETQYF.

V gene TRBV6-5 combines with J gene TRBJ1-5, with a possible D match to TRBD1 (5 bases). This CDR3 is 14 amino acids long. V was clipped by 0 bases and J by 4 bases, with 7 bases between them. Per the germline V gene, CDR1 is MNHEY and CDR2 is SVGAGI. The CDR3 spells CASSYSGENQPQHF. The CDR3 nucleotides read TGTGCCAGCAGTTACTCGGGGGAGAATCAGCCCCAGCATTTT.

This clonotype was seen a few times. The rearrangement uses TRBV25-1 and TRBJ1-2, with 11 bases aligning to TRBD1. Looked up from germline, CDR1 is MGHDK and CDR2 is SYGVNS. Losses at the gene ends were 9 bases for V and 4 bases for J; bases not matched to a gene: 7. There are 14 residues in the CDR3. The CDR3 sequence: CASDPGTGGYGYTF. In DNA, the CDR3 is TGTGCCAGTGATCCGGGGACAGGGGGCTATGGCTACACCTTC.

This clonotype appeared a few times. The gene calls are TRBV29-1 and TRBJ2-5; TRBD1 aligns across 7 bases. V shed 2 bases and J 0 bases; nucleotides not matched to a gene: 6. The CDR3 extends over 15 amino acids. Germline V CDR1 and CDR2: SQVTM, ANQGSEA. The CDR3: CSVEKSGGYQETQYF. The CDR3 bases are TGCAGCGTTGAAAAGTCAGGGGGTTACCAAGAGACCCAGTACTTC. The complete variable domain, with remaining parts taken from reference TRBV29-1 and TRBJ2-5, reads SAVISQKPSRDICQRGTSLTIQCQVDSQVTMMFWYRQQPGQSLTLIATANQGSEATYESGFVIDKFPISRPNLTFSTLTVSNMSPEDSSIYLCSVEKSGGYQETQYFGPGTRLLVL.

The rearrangement uses TRBV6-1 and TRBJ1-2, with D maybe TRBD1 (5 bases). The germline V and J ends were trimmed by 5 bases and 8 bases, with 21 bases remaining between them. The CDR3 is 15 amino acids. Germline CDR1 reads MNHNS; CDR2 reads SASEGT. The CDR3, as DNA: TGTGCCAGCAGTACGGGACCGGTGGGGCTGACGGGCTACACCTTC. Translation: CASSTGPVGLTGYTF.

This clonotype occurred a few times. The chain couples TRBV7-2 to TRBJ2-2; D not resolved. V lost 0 bases to trimming and J lost 5 bases, with 10 bases between them. CDR1 and CDR2 (germline): SGHTA, FQGNSA. The CDR3 extends over 15 amino acids. The CDR3 DNA is TGTGCCAGCAGCTTAGCGGGCGTCGTAACCGGGGAGCTGTTTTTT. This sequence encodes CASSLAGVVTGELFF.

The rearrangement joins TRBV2 to TRBJ2-7, with 12 bases lining up with TRBD2. The V segment lost 6 bases and the J segment 2 bases; nucleotides outside the gene matches: 2. The length of the CDR3 is 14 residues. Germline CDR1 is SNHLY and CDR2 is FYNNEI. CDR3 in amino acids: CASRWTSGTYEQYF. Written as DNA, the CDR3 is TGTGCCAGCAGATGGACTAGCGGGACCTACGAGCAGTACTTC.

This clonotype appeared once. This chain joins TRBV6-2 or TRBV6-3 and TRBJ2-5, with a weak D call TRBD1 (6 bases). The CDR3 has 16 residues. The V and J ends lost 4 bases and 4 bases respectively, with 19 bases between them. Looked up from germline, CDR1 is MNHEY and CDR2 is SVGEGT. The CDR3 coding sequence is TGTGCCAGCAGTTTCCCTGGGACATACCCCCCAGAGACCCAGTACTTC. Its protein product is CASSFPGTYPPETQYF.

The chain employs TRBV6-1 and TRBJ2-3, with 11 bases fitting TRBD2. V lost 6 bases to trimming and J lost 3 bases; unmatched junction nucleotides: 5. The length of the CDR3 is 15 residues. Germline CDR1 reads MNHNS; CDR2 reads SASEGT. CDR3 region: CASSGSGGETDTQYF. Written as DNA, the CDR3 is TGTGCCAGCAGCGGTAGCGGGGGGGAGACAGATACGCAGTATTTT.

Only a few counts were recorded for this clonotype. V and J are TRBV7-3 and TRBJ2-5, with D possibly being TRBD2 (5 bases). The CDR3 has 14 amino acids. Germline V gene lookup returns CDR1 SGHTA and CDR2 FQGTGA. Deletions cut 5 bases from V and 5 bases from J, with 15 bases between. In DNA, the CDR3 is TGTGCCAGCAGCCACGGTAGCCCGGGGGAGACCCAGTACTTC. It yields the protein CASSHGSPGETQYF.

The V and J genes are TRBV12-3 or TRBV12-4 and TRBJ2-1, with D perhaps matching TRBD2 (6 bases). This CDR3 is 15 amino acids long. V was trimmed by 5 bases and J by 5 bases, leaving 16 bases between them. The CDR3 coding sequence is TGTGCCAGCAGTAAGATGGGTAGCGGTAACAATGAGCAGTTCTTC. Its protein product is CASSKMGSGNNEQFF.

This clonotype was seen ten or more times. V is TRBV7-9 and J is TRBJ2-3; 10 nucleotides match TRBD1. Germline assignment: CDR1 SEHNR and CDR2 FQNEAQ (reference sequence). The CDR3 has 20 residues. The J segment lost 3 bases and the V segment lost 6 bases, leaving 21 bases of the junction unmatched. CDR3: CASRRYPRDRGTPGTDTQYF. The CDR3 bases are TGTGCCAGCAGACGATACCCCCGGGACAGGGGAACCCCTGGGACAGATACGCAGTATTTT. The full variable domain, with the rest looked up from reference TRBV7-9 and TRBJ2-3, is DTGVSQNPRHKITKRGQNVTFRCDPISEHNRLYWYRQTLGQGPEFLTYFQNEAQLEKSRLLSDRFSAERPKGSFSTLEIQRTEQGDSAMYLCASRRYPRDRGTPGTDTQYFGPGTRLTVL.

The table lists this clonotype with a few counts. V and J are TRBV6-5 and TRBJ2-3; TRBD1 matches at 7 bases. This CDR3 is built from 17 residues. CDR1 is MNHEY and CDR2 is SVGAGI in the germline V gene. The ends lost 7 bases at V and 4 bases at J; junction bases unmatched: 17. CDR3 in DNA: TGTGCCAGCACTAAAAGATGGGGTACAGGGGCCGCAGATACGCAGTATTTT. It encodes CASTKRWGTGAADTQYF.